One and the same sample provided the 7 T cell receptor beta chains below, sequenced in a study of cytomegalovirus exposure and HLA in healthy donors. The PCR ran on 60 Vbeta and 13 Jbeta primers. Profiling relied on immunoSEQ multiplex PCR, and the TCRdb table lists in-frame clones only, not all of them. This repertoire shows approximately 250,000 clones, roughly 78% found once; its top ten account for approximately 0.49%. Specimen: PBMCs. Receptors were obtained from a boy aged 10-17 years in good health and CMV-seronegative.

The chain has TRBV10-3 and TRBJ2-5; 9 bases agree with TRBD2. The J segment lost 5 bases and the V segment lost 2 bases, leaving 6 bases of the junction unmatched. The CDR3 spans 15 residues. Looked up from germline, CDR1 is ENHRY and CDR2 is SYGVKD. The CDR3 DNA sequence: TGTGCCATCAGTGAGGTGACTAGCGGTGCGGAGACCCAGTACTTC. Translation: CAISEVTSGAETQYF.

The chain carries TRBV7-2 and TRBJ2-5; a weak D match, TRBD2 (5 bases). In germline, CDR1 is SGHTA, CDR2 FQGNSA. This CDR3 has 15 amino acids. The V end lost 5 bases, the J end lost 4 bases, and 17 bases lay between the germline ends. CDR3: CASSLGMWGLETQYF. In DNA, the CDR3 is TGTGCCAGCAGCCTCGGGATGTGGGGTTTAGAGACCCAGTACTTC. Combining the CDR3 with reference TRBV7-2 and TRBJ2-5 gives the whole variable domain GAGVSQSPSNKVTEKGKDVELRCDPISGHTALYWYRQSLGQGLEFLIYFQGNSAPDKSGLPSDRFSAERTGGSVSTLTIQRTQQEDSAVYLCASSLGMWGLETQYFGPGTRLLVL.

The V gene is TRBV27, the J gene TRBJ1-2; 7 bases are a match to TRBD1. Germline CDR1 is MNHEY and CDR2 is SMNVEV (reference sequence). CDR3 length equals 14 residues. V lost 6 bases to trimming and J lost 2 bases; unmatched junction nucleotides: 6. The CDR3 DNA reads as TGTGCCAGCAGGGAAGGGACAGCCAACTATGGCTACACCTTC. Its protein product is CASREGTANYGYTF.

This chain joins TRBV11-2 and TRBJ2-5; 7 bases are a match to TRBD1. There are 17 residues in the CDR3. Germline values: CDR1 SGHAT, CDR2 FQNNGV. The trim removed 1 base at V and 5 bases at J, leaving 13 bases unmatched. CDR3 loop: CASSLVFGLGGPETQYF. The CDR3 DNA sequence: TGTGCCAGCAGCTTAGTCTTCGGGCTAGGGGGCCCGGAGACCCAGTACTTC.

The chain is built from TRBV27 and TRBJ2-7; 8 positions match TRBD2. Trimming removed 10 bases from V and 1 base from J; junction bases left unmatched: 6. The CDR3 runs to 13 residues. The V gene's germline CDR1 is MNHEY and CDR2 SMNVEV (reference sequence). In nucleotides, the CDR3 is TGTGCCACGCGGGAGGCTAATTCCTACGAGCAGTACTTC. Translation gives CATREANSYEQYF.

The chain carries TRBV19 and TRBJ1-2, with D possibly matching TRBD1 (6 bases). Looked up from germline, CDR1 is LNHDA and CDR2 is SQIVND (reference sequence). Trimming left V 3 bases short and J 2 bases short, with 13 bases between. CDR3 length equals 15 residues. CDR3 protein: CASSMGGAINYGYTF. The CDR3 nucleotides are TGTGCCAGTAGTATGGGGGGGGCAATCAACTATGGCTACACCTTC.

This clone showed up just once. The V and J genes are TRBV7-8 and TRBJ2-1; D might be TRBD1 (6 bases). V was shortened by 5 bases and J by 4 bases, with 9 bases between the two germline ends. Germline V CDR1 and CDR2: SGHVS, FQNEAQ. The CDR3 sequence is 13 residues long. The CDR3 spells CASSRTDYNEQFF. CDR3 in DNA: TGTGCCAGCAGCCGGACAGATTACAATGAGCAGTTCTTC.